This T cell receptor (beta chain) was identified in a study of cytomegalovirus exposure and HLA in healthy donors. Broader study findings: Analysis performed later found around 15,000 TCR beta sequences associated with HLA alleles at 0.05 false discovery rate. Differences between HLA loci emerged in a later analysis of TCR association rates, with DRB1 most and HLA-C fewest. The authors later found most CMV-associated TCR beta chains appeared HLA-restricted.

This clone has a single count. Its antigen is still unknown. Use of 60 Vbeta and 13 Jbeta primers characterized the PCR. Measured with immunoSEQ multiplex PCR; TCRdb has only the in-frame clones, and not every one. The data hold about 190,000 clones, with approximately 70% observed a single time. Sequencing was performed on PBMCs. This TCR derives from a woman under 40 in good health and CMV-seropositive.

The CDR3 DNA sequence: TGTGCCAGCAGCTTTCCTAGCCGAATCAATGAGCAGTTCTTC. It yields the protein CASSFPSRINEQFF. The chain uses TRBV13 and TRBJ2-1; possible D gene TRBD2, 5 bases. V was pared by 3 bases and J by 6 bases, with 12 bases between. The germline V gene has CDR1 PRHDT and CDR2 FYEKMQ (reference sequence). CDR3 length: 14 amino acids.